This T cell receptor beta chain is drawn from a study of blood T cell repertoires in COVID-19. Looking at the study overall: Material from acute and convalescent COVID-19 was sourced from the United States, Italy and Spain.

Those who participated ranged in age from roughly 18 to 90 years and resided in 20 to 30 US areas. A case of COVID-19 had been met by exposed participants within 2 weeks before study entry. The CDR3 has 18 amino acids. Germline CDR1 is MDHEN and CDR2 is SYDVKM. With 7 bases clipped from V and 4 bases from J, the junction kept 18 bases outside the gene matches. The authors' processing: Nucleated cell number was recorded as an estimate derived from reference gene primer amplification. Some clones are missing from TCRdb's copy, which holds only in-frame ones; the method was immunoSEQ multiplex PCR. The DNA gave D and trimming, while V, J and clone size come from that table. This table holds nearly 250,000 clones, 75% to 90% found once.

Input material: PBMCs or T cells enriched from blood (not recorded which). The TCR sequence derives from a man between 45 and 60 years old who had been exposed to COVID-19. The chain couples TRBV28 to TRBJ2-1, with 8 nucleotides matching TRBD2. The CDR3 is CASTLVRASGLKYNEQFF. The CDR3 coding sequence is TGTGCCAGCACCCTAGTCAGGGCTAGCGGGCTAAAATACAATGAGCAGTTCTTC. Drawing the rest from reference TRBV28 and TRBJ2-1, the complete variable domain is DVKVTQSSRYLVKRTGEKVFLECVQDMDHENMFWYRQDPGLGLRLIYFSYDVKMKEKGDIPEGYSVSREKKERFSLILESASTNQTSMYLCASTLVRASGLKYNEQFFGPGTRLTVL.